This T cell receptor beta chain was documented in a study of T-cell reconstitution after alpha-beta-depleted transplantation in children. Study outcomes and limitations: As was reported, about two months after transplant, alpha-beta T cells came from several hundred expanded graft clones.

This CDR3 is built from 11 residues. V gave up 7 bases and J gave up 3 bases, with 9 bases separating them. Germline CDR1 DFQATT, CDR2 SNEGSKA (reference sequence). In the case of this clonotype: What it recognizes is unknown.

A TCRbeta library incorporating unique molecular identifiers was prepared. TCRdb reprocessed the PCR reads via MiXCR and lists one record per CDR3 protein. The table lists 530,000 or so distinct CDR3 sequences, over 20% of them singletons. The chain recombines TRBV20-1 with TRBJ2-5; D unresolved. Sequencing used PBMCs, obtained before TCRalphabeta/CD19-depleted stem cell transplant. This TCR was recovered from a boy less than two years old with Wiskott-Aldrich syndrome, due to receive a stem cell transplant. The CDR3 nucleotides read TGCAGTGTAGCCCGTAAAGAGACCCAGTACTTC. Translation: CSVARKETQYF.